These 28 T cell receptor beta chains originate from one sample sequenced in a study of T cell responses to AZD1222 COVID-19 vaccine. The assay was immunoSEQ multiplex PCR, and TCRdb's table has in-frame clones only and misses some. This repertoire shows about 56,000 clones, more than 75% found once; its top ten account for 5%. The sample was peripheral blood, taken 28 days after the second AZD1222 dose. These receptors were obtained from an adult who received the AZD1222 COVID-19 vaccine.

The V and J genes are TRBV4-2 and TRBJ1-6, with 7 bases matching TRBD1. Germline lookup yields CDR1 LGHNA and CDR2 YNFKEQ. The V segment lost 0 bases and the J segment 8 bases; nucleotides outside the gene matches: 10. This CDR3 contains 17 residues. CDR3 region: CASSQEGDQGGYSPLHF. The CDR3, as DNA: TGTGCCAGCAGCCAAGAAGGCGACCAGGGGGGATATTCACCCCTCCACTTT.

This rearrangement joins TRBV28 to TRBJ1-4; 9 nucleotides align to TRBD1. With V trimmed by 6 bases and J by 0 bases, 5 bases remained unmatched. Germline V gives CDR1 MDHEN, CDR2 SYDVKM. The CDR3 has 16 amino acids. Written as DNA, the CDR3 is TGTGCCAGCAGGGGACAGGGACGACCAACTAATGAAAAACTGTTTTTT. Translation gives CASRGQGRPTNEKLFF.

The chain joins TRBV6-5 to TRBJ2-1; possible D gene TRBD2, 5 bases. The CDR3 contains 15 residues. With 7 bases removed from V and 2 bases from J, the gap between germline ends came to 15 bases. CDR1 is MNHEY, CDR2 SVGAGI, per germline. The CDR3 is CASTLERTPYNEQFF. The CDR3, as DNA: TGTGCCAGCACACTAGAGCGTACCCCCTACAATGAGCAGTTCTTC.

The V and J genes are TRBV10-3 and TRBJ1-4; 7 bases match TRBD1. The V and J ends lost 6 bases and 0 bases, in that order; junction bases with no gene match: 7. This CDR3 is built from 16 residues. Germline V gene sequence: CDR1 ENHRY, CDR2 SYGVKD. Here the CDR3 DNA reads TGTGCCATCAGCCCCGGGACAGCCTCAACTAATGAAAAACTGTTTTTT. Translated, it gives CAISPGTASTNEKLFF.

This rearrangement joins TRBV10-1 to TRBJ2-6, with D hard to call. The CDR3 runs 17 residues. Germline CDR1 and CDR2: WNHNN and SYGVQD (reference sequence). V lost 8 bases to trimming and J lost 2 bases, with 19 bases between them. The CDR3 nucleotides are TGCGCCAGCCCGAAGGCCCTGGGGATGACTGGGGCCAACGTCCTGACTTTC. It specifies CASPKALGMTGANVLTF.

The V call is TRBV10-3, the J call TRBJ1-1; D might be TRBD1 (5 bases). CDR1 ENHRY and CDR2 SYGVKD come from the germline V gene. Trimming stripped 4 bases from V and 4 bases from J, with 13 bases between. CDR3 length: 14 amino acids. CDR3: CAISVGGSGTEAFF. CDR3 DNA sequence: TGTGCCATCAGTGTCGGGGGGAGCGGCACTGAAGCTTTCTTT.

This clone has just one count. The chain is built from TRBV19 and TRBJ2-5; D is unresolved. V was trimmed by 5 bases and J by 5 bases, leaving 12 bases between them. CDR1 is LNHDA and CDR2 is SQIVND in the germline V gene (reference sequence). The CDR3 loop spans 13 amino acids. CDR3 loop: CASSYVGGETQYF. In nucleotides, the CDR3 is TGTGCCAGTAGTTATGTGGGTGGGGAGACCCAGTACTTC.

The chain has TRBV19 and TRBJ1-4; D is unresolved. Trimming removed 8 bases at V and 1 base at J, with 11 bases between. CDR1 and CDR2 (germline): LNHDA, SQIVND (reference sequence). This CDR3 contains 14 residues. CDR3 region: CASSGRQTNEKLFF. CDR3 DNA sequence: TGTGCCAGTTCAGGTAGACAAACTAATGAAAAACTGTTTTTT.

The V call is TRBV6-5, the J call TRBJ1-1; D might be TRBD1 (6 bases). V was shortened by 7 bases and J by 1 base, with 13 bases between the two germline ends. Germline assignment: CDR1 MNHEY and CDR2 SVGAGI. The CDR3 extends over 14 amino acids. CDR3 in DNA: TGTGCCAGCAACCTACAGGGCGGGAACACTGAAGCTTTCTTT. It translates to CASNLQGGNTEAFF.

This clone has a single count. The chain carries TRBV7-9 and TRBJ1-2; 7 bases agree with TRBD1. The CDR3 runs to 14 residues. V gave up 5 bases and J gave up 8 bases; unmatched junction bases: 11. Germline V lookup: CDR1 SEHNR, CDR2 FQNEAQ (reference sequence). The CDR3 spells CASSKQGKFGGYTF. The CDR3 nucleotides read TGTGCCAGCAGCAAACAGGGGAAGTTTGGAGGCTACACCTTC.

J is TRBJ1-2 and V is TRBV28; the D gene is possibly TRBD1 (6 bases). Between the trimmed V and J ends, which lost 6 bases and 0 bases, there was a span of 17 bases. The CDR3 sequence is 16 residues long. Germline CDR1 reads MDHEN; CDR2 reads SYDVKM. CDR3: CASSPGGGPTNYGYTF. CDR3 sequence (DNA): TGTGCCAGCAGCCCCGGGGGGGGGCCCACTAACTATGGCTACACCTTC.

The chain uses TRBV10-1 and TRBJ2-7; D possibly corresponds to TRBD2 (6 bases). Germline V lookup: CDR1 WNHNN, CDR2 SYGVQD (reference sequence). The CDR3 is 11 amino acids. CDR3 region: CVGTGSYEQYF. The CDR3 DNA sequence: TGCGTCGGGACTGGGAGCTACGAGCAGTACTTC.

This sequence joins TRBV10-3 and TRBJ2-3; tentatively, D is TRBD1 (5 bases). Trimming took off 7 bases at V and 2 bases at J, with 13 bases between the two ends. From germline, CDR1 is ENHRY and CDR2 SYGVKD. This CDR3 has 14 amino acids. The CDR3 sequence is CAIKGLGNTDTQYF. The DNA of the CDR3 is TGTGCCATCAAGGGGTTAGGCAACACAGATACGCAGTATTTT.

The gene calls are TRBV10-1 and TRBJ2-1; 8 nucleotides line up with TRBD2. After removal of 3 bases from V and 2 bases from J, the junction contained 12 bases not matched to a gene. The V gene's germline CDR1 is WNHNN and CDR2 SYGVQD (reference sequence). CDR3 length equals 18 residues. The DNA of the CDR3 is TGCGCCAGCAGTGACCTCCTTCCAGCGGGAGAAACCTACAATGAGCAGTTCTTC. This codes for CASSDLLPAGETYNEQFF.

The rearrangement joins TRBV7-2 to TRBJ2-2; 7 bases are shared with TRBD1. V lost 7 bases to trimming and J lost 5 bases; unmatched junction nucleotides: 10. Germline V gene data show CDR1 as SGHTA and CDR2 as FQGNSA. The CDR3 extends over 15 amino acids. Here the CDR3 reads CASNFRQGDTGELFF. CDR3 in DNA: TGTGCCAGCAACTTCCGACAGGGAGATACCGGGGAGCTGTTTTTT.

The chain uses TRBV2 and TRBJ2-5, with D possibly called TRBD1 or TRBD2 (6 bases each). The CDR3 has 15 amino acids. CDR1 is SNHLY and CDR2 is FYNNEI in the germline V gene. Deletions cut 1 base from V and 5 bases from J, with 14 bases between. CDR3 nucleotide sequence: TGTGCCAGCAGTGAAGTTTTGGGGGGCGCGGAGACCCAGTACTTC. Encoded protein: CASSEVLGGAETQYF.

V and J are TRBV6-5 and TRBJ2-7; 13 positions agree with TRBD2. Germline assignment: CDR1 MNHEY and CDR2 SVGAGI. The CDR3 contains 14 residues. V dropped 8 bases and J dropped 4; count of bases not matched to a gene: 5. CDR3 loop: CASQTGLAGYEQYF. The CDR3 nucleotides are TGTGCCAGCCAGACGGGACTAGCGGGATACGAGCAGTACTTC.

CDR3 sequence (DNA): TGTGCCAGCAGCGTAGAAGGGTGGAACACTGAAGCTTTCTTT. Its translation is CASSVEGWNTEAFF. The gene calls are TRBV9 and TRBJ1-1; no clear D gene. CDR1 is SGDLS and CDR2 is YYNGEE in the germline V gene. This CDR3 is built from 14 residues. V was shortened by 0 bases and J by 1 base, with 7 bases between the two germline ends.

This clone has more than one count but fewer than ten. The V call is TRBV25-1, the J call TRBJ1-2; 11 nucleotides align to TRBD1. This CDR3 is 13 amino acids long. The junction had 1 base not matched to a gene; V was cut back by 4 bases and J by 6 bases. Germline V gives CDR1 MGHDK, CDR2 SYGVNS. CDR3 protein: CASSGTGGNGYTF. CDR3 nucleotides: TGTGCCAGCAGTGGGACAGGGGGCAATGGCTACACCTTC.

J is TRBJ1-5 and V is TRBV20-1; D possibly corresponds to TRBD1 (6 bases). V lost 4 bases to trimming and J lost 10 bases, with 11 bases between them. The CDR3 is made up of 11 amino acids. Germline V gene lookup returns CDR1 DFQATT and CDR2 SNEGSKA (reference sequence). The CDR3 DNA reads as TGCAGTGCTAAGAGGGGGGGACCCCAGCATTTT. Translating gives CSAKRGGPQHF.

V is TRBV5-5 and J is TRBJ1-6, with D unclear. The V end was cut by 6 bases, the J end by 4 bases, with 14 bases between. From germline, CDR1 is SGHKS and CDR2 YYEKEE (reference sequence). The length of the CDR3 is 15 residues. Here the CDR3 reads CASTADGFYNSPLHF. The CDR3 DNA reads TGTGCCAGCACAGCGGACGGGTTTTATAATTCACCCCTCCACTTT.

The V gene is TRBV7-6, the J gene TRBJ1-2; D gene unclear. Germline V gene sequence: CDR1 SGHVS, CDR2 FNYEAQ. The length of the CDR3 is 11 residues. Trimming shortened V by 2 bases and J by 6 bases, and 4 bases separated the two germline ends. CDR3 DNA: TGTGCCAGCAGCTTATCGAATGGCTACACCTTC. Residues: CASSLSNGYTF.

This chain uses TRBV19 with TRBJ1-5, with D possibly TRBD1 on 5 matching bases. Germline V gene sequence: CDR1 LNHDA, CDR2 SQIVND (reference sequence). V was clipped by 6 bases and J by 0 bases, with 15 bases between them. CDR3 length: 16 residues. The CDR3 loop is CASSPSVGDSNQPQHF. The CDR3 region has the DNA TGTGCCAGTAGCCCGTCGGTAGGGGATAGCAATCAGCCCCAGCATTTT.

V and J are TRBV18 and TRBJ1-5, with D possibly TRBD1 on 6 matching bases. Trimming took off 6 bases at V and 6 bases at J, with 15 bases between the two ends. Germline CDR1 is KGHSH and CDR2 is LQKENI. This CDR3 is built from 14 residues. CDR3 DNA sequence: TGTGCCAGCTCGACCACAGGGTTTCGTCAGCCCCAGCATTTT. Protein: CASSTTGFRQPQHF.

The V gene is TRBV10-1, the J gene TRBJ2-7; 9 bases are a match to TRBD1. V was clipped by 7 bases and J by 7 bases; unmatched bases: 8. The CDR3 has 13 amino acids. Per the germline V gene, CDR1 is WNHNN and CDR2 is SYGVQD (reference sequence). The chain's CDR3 is CASTRDRAEEQYF. The CDR3 DNA reads TGCGCCAGCACTCGGGACAGGGCAGAAGAGCAGTACTTC.

The chain couples TRBV27 to TRBJ2-4; possibly TRBD2 for D (6 bases). Germline V gene lookup returns CDR1 MNHEY and CDR2 SMNVEV (reference sequence). Trimming stripped 1 base from V and 1 base from J, with 8 bases between. The CDR3 consists of 15 residues. The CDR3 loop is CASSLFGGAKNIQYF. CDR3 DNA sequence: TGTGCCAGCAGTTTATTTGGGGGGGCCAAAAACATTCAGTACTTC.

The table lists this clone with a count of one. J is TRBJ2-5 and V is TRBV18, with D perhaps matching TRBD1 (5 bases). Deletions cut 2 bases from V and 6 bases from J, with 10 bases between. This CDR3 contains 13 residues. Germline V gene sequence: CDR1 KGHSH, CDR2 LQKENI. CDR3 protein: CASSPDSRKTQYF. The CDR3 DNA follows: TGTGCCAGCTCACCAGACAGTCGAAAGACCCAGTACTTC.

This chain uses TRBV7-9 with TRBJ1-5; no clear D. The CDR3 is 12 amino acids. Trimming stripped 5 bases from V and 4 bases from J, with 6 bases between. Germline V gives CDR1 SEHNR, CDR2 FQNEAQ (reference sequence). The CDR3 DNA reads TGTGCCAGCAGCGACGCTAATCAGCCCCAGCATTTT. It translates to CASSDANQPQHF.